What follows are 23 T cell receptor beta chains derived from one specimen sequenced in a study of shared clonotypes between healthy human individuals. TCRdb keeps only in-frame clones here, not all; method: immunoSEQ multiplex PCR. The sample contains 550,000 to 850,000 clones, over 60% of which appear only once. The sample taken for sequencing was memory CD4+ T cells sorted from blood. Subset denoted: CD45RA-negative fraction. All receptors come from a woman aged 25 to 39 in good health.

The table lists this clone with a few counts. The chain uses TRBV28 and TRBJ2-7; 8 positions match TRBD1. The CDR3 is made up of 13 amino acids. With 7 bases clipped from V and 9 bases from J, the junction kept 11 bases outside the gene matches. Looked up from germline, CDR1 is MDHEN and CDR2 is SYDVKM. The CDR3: CASTTDRVYGQYF. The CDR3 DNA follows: TGTGCCAGCACAACGGACAGGGTTTATGGGCAGTACTTC. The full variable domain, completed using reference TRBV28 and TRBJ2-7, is DVKVTQSSRYLVKRTGEKVFLECVQDMDHENMFWYRQDPGLGLRLIYFSYDVKMKEKGDIPEGYSVSREKKERFSLILESASTNQTSMYLCASTTDRVYGQYFGPGTRLTVT.

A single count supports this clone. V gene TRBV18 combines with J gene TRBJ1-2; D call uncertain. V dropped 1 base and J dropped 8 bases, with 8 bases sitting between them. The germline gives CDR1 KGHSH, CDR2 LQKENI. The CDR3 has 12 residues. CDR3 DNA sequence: TGTGCCAGCTCACCACAGGGTCGGGGCTACACCTTC. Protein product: CASSPQGRGYTF.

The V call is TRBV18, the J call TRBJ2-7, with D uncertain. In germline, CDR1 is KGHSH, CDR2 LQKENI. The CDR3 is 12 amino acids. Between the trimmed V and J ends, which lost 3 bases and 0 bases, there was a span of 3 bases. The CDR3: CASSPTSYEQYF. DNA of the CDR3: TGTGCCAGCTCACCCACCTCCTACGAGCAGTACTTC. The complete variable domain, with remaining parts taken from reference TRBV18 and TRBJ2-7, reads NAGVMQNPRHLVRRRGQEARLRCSPMKGHSHVYWYRQLPEEGLKFMVYLQKENIIDESGMPKERFSAEFPKEGPSILRIQQVVRGDSAAYFCASSPTSYEQYFGPGTRLTVT.

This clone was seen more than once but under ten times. The CDR3 DNA follows: TGTGCCAGCAGACTAGCGGGCGGGGGGGAGACCCAGTACTTC. It specifies CASRLAGGGETQYF. The rearrangement uses TRBV5-4 and TRBJ2-5; 9 bases map to TRBD2. This CDR3 is 14 amino acids long. Trimming cost V 5 bases and J 5 bases; bases outside gene matches: 7. Germline CDR1 and CDR2: SGHNT and YYREEE (reference sequence).

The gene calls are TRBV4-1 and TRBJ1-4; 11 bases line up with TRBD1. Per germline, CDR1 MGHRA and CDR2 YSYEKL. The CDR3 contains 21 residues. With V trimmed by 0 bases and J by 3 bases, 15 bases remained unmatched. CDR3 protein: CASSQEGKGQGVGSSNEKLFF. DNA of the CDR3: TGCGCCAGCAGCCAAGAAGGGAAGGGACAGGGGGTAGGCTCATCTAATGAAAAACTGTTTTTT.

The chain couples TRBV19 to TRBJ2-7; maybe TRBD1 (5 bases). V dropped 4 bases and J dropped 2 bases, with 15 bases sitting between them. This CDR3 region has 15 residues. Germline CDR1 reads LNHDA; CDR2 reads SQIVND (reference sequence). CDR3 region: CASSTTRVPPYEQYF. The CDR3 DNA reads TGTGCCAGTAGTACCACCAGGGTCCCCCCCTACGAGCAGTACTTC.

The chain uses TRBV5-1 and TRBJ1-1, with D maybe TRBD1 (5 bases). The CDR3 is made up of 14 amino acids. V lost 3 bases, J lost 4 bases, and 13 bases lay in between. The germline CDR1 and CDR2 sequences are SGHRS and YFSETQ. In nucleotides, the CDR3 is TGCGCCAGCAGCTCCCAGGCGGGGACCACTGAAGCTTTCTTT. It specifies CASSSQAGTTEAFF.

This CDR3 is CASSDGPTYEQYF. The DNA for the CDR3 is TGTGCCAGCAGTGACGGCCCGACCTACGAGCAGTACTTC. The chain carries TRBV6-1 and TRBJ2-7; D is uncertain. This CDR3 has 13 amino acids. The ends were cut back, 3 bases at V and 2 bases at J, with 8 bases in the middle. CDR1 and CDR2 from the germline V gene are MNHNS and SASEGT.

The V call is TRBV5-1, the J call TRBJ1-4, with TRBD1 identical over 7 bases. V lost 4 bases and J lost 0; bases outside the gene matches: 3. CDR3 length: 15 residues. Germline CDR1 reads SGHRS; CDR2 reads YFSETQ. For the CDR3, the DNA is TGCGCCAGCAGCGGAACAGGGGCAACTAATGAAAAACTGTTTTTT. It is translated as CASSGTGATNEKLFF.

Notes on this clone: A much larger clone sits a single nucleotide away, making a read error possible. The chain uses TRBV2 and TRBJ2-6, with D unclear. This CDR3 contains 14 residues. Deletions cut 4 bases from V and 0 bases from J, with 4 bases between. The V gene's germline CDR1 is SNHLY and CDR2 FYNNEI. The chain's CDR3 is CASSANSGANVLTF. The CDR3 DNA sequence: TGTGCCAGCAGTGCCAACTCTGGGGCCAACGTCCTGACTTTC.

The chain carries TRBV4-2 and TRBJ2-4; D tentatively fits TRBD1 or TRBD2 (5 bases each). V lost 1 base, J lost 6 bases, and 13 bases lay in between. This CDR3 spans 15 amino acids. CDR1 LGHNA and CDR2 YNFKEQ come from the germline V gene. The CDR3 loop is CASSQGGAVGNIQYF. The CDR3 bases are TGTGCCAGCAGCCAAGGAGGGGCGGTGGGAAACATTCAGTACTTC.

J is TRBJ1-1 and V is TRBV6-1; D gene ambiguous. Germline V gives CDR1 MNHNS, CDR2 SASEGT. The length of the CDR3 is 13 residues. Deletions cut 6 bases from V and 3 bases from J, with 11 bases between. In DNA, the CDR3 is TGTGCCAGCAGCGCGATGGAGGACACTGAAGCTTTCTTT. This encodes CASSAMEDTEAFF.

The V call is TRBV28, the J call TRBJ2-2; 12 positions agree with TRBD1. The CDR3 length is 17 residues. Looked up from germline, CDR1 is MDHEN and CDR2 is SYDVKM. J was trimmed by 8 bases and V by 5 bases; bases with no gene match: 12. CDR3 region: CASSAPRGTGGRGELFF. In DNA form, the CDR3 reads TGTGCCAGCAGTGCCCCCCGCGGGACAGGGGGCAGGGGGGAGCTGTTTTTT. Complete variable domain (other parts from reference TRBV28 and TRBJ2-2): DVKVTQSSRYLVKRTGEKVFLECVQDMDHENMFWYRQDPGLGLRLIYFSYDVKMKEKGDIPEGYSVSREKKERFSLILESASTNQTSMYLCASSAPRGTGGRGELFFGEGSRLTVL.

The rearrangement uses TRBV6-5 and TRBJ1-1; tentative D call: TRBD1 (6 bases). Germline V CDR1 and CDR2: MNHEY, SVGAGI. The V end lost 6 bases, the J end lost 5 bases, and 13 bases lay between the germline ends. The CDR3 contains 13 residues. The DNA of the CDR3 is TGTGCCAGCAGGAGGACAGCGGGTACTGAAGCTTTCTTT. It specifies CASRRTAGTEAFF.

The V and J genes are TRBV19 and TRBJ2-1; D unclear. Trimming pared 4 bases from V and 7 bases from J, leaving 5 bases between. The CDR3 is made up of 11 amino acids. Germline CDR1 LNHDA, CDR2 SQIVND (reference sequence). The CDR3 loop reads CASSTRNEQFF. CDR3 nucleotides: TGTGCCAGTAGTACTAGAAATGAGCAGTTCTTC.

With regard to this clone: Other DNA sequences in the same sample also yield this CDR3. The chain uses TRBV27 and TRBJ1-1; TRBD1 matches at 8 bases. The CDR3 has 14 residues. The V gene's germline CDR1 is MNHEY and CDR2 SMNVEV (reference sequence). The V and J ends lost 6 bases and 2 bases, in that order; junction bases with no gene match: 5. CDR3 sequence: CASRKTGANTEAFF. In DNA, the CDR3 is TGTGCCAGCAGAAAGACAGGGGCAAACACTGAAGCTTTCTTT.

CDR3 nucleotide sequence: TGTGCCAGCAGCCAAGATGATATCGCGGAACGCAATCAGCCCCAGCATTTT. It is translated as CASSQDDIAERNQPQHF. This rearrangement joins TRBV5-8 to TRBJ1-5; D is undetermined. Germline CDR1 and CDR2: SGHTS and YDEGEE. CDR3 length equals 17 residues. Trimming stripped 4 bases from V and 2 bases from J, with 19 bases between.

CDR3 amino acids: CSGASNQPQHF. CDR3 bases: TGCAGTGGGGCAAGCAATCAGCCCCAGCATTTT. J is TRBJ1-5 and V is TRBV20-1; D gene unclear. Germline CDR1 DFQATT, CDR2 SNEGSKA (reference sequence). V lost 7 bases, J lost 1 base, and 5 bases lay in between. CDR3 length: 11 amino acids.

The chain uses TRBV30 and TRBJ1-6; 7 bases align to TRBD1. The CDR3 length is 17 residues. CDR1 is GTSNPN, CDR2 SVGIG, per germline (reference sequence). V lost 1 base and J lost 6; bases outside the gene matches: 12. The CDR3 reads CAWSALRTGTANSPLHF. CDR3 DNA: TGTGCCTGGAGTGCCCTCCGCACCGGGACAGCTAATTCACCCCTCCACTTT.

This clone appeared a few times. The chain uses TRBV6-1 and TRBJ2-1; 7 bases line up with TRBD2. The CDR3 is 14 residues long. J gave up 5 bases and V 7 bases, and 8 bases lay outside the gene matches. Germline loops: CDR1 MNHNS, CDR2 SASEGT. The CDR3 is CASKKGTINNEQFF. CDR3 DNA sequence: TGTGCCAGCAAGAAAGGGACTATTAACAATGAGCAGTTCTTC.

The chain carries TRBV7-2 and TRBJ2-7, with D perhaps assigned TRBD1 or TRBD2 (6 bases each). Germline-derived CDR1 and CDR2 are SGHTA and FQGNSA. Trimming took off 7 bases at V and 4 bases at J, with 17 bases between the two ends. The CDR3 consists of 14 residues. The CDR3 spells CASTSSGASYEQYF. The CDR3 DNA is TGTGCCAGCACCTCTTCGGGGGCGTCGTACGAGCAGTACTTC.

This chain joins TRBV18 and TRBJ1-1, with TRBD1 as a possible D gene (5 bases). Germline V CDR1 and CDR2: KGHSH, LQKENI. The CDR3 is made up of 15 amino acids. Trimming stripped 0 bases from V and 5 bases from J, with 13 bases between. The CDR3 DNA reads TGTGCCAGCTCACCACCCTCTGGTTGGGGGACTGAAGCTTTCTTT. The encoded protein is CASSPPSGWGTEAFF.

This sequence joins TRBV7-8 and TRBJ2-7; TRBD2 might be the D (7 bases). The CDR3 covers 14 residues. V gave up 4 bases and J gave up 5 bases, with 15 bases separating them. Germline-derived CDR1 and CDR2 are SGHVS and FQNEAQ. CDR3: CASSYREGGDEQYF. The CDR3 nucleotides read TGTGCCAGCAGCTACCGGGAAGGGGGGGACGAGCAGTACTTC.